This T cell receptor beta chain emerged from a study of CD8+ T cells in alopecia areata. For the study at large: Administration of oral tofacitinib to treated patients was at 5 to 10 mg twice daily. Patients in the study were on tofacitinib for 6 to 18 months, then off it for 6 months. Study-level results: Patients shared TCRs less clearly than mice did, possibly owing to HLA.

On this clone: What it recognizes is unknown.

Sample treatment: oral pan-JAK inhibitor, 5-10 mg twice daily. Isolation of CD4+ and CD8+ T cells from PBMCs was achieved by sorting. RNA extraction was followed by reverse transcription into cDNA, which acted as the sequencing template. Libraries were prepared by immunoSEQ multiplex PCR; TCRdb keeps only in-frame clonotypes and omits some of them. The sample includes 200,000 to 250,000 clones, 50% to 70% of them seen just once. This CDR3 spans 14 amino acids. V dropped 1 base and J dropped 4 bases, with 13 bases sitting between them. Germline assignment: CDR1 GTSNPN and CDR2 SVGIG (reference sequence).

The source material was CD4+ T cells sorted from blood, sampled at week 4, from a patient treated with tofacitinib. The sequence came from a human donor with alopecia areata. The chain is built from TRBV30 and TRBJ1-2, with D tentatively TRBD1 (5 bases). The CDR3 reads CAWSGEGSFYGYTF. In DNA, the CDR3 is TGTGCCTGGAGTGGGGAGGGGAGTTTCTATGGCTACACCTTC.